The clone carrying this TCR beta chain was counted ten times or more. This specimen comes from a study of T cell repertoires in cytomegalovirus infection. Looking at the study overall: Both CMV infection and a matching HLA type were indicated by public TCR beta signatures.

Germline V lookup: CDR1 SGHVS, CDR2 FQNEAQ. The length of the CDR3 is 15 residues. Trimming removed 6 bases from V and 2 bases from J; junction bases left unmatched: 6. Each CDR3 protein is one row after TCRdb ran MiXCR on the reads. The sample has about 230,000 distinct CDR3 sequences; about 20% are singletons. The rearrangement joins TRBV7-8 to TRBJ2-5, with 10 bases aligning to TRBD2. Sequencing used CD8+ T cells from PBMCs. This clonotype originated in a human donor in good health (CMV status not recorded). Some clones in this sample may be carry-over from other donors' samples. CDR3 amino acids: CASRMGLANQETQYF. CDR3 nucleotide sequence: TGTGCCAGCAGAATGGGACTAGCGAATCAAGAGACCCAGTACTTC.